This T cell receptor beta chain is from a study of patients and donors after allogeneic stem cell transplantation. TCRdb re-analysed the RT-PCR reads in MiXCR, keeping a single row per CDR3 protein. The sample holds about 960,000 distinct CDR3 sequences, approximately 19% seen once. The CDR3 spans 15 residues. V lost 5 bases and J lost 3, with 16 bases in between. Germline CDR1 is SEHNR and CDR2 is FQNEAQ (reference sequence). Sequencing was done on a sample of blood, either unsorted or a sorted T cell fraction (not recorded which). The clonotype originates from a human donor who was either an allogeneic HSCT recipient or a stem cell or donor lymphocyte infusion donor (not recorded which). It is not recorded whose cells these are; they may come from a transplant donor. The chain couples TRBV7-9 to TRBJ1-1, with TRBD1 as a possible D gene (5 bases). CDR3 coding DNA: TGTGCCAGCAGCGGGCCGGGGCAGGGACACACTGAAGCTTTCTTT. This sequence encodes CASSGPGQGHTEAFF.